The 29 T cell receptor beta chains below all came from one sample that was sequenced in a study of blood T cell repertoires in COVID-19. TCRdb keeps only in-frame clones here, not all; method: immunoSEQ multiplex PCR. The sample lists tens of thousands of clones, around 73% occurring once. The sequencing input was peripheral blood. These receptors were collected from a man at least 80 years old with acute or convalescent COVID-19.

This clone was seen at least ten times. The rearrangement joins TRBV27 to TRBJ2-1; possible D gene TRBD2, 6 bases. CDR3 length: 13 residues. Germline V gene data show CDR1 as MNHEY and CDR2 as SMNVEV (reference sequence). The ends were cut back, 10 bases at V and 0 bases at J, with 10 bases in the middle. This CDR3 reads CATGTASYNEQFF. The DNA for the CDR3 is TGTGCCACCGGGACTGCCTCCTACAATGAGCAGTTCTTC.

The rearrangement joins TRBV18 to TRBJ2-2, with unresolved D. Deletions cut 3 bases from V and 2 bases from J, with 16 bases between. The germline V gene encodes CDR1 KGHSH and CDR2 LQKENI. The CDR3 covers 17 residues. CDR3: CASSPFLGQTNTGELFF. The CDR3 DNA is TGTGCCAGCTCACCTTTTTTAGGCCAGACAAACACCGGGGAGCTGTTTTTT.

The rearrangement joins TRBV4-1 to TRBJ2-5; weak D call: TRBD2 (6 bases). CDR1 and CDR2 from the germline V gene are MGHRA and YSYEKL. This CDR3 contains 14 residues. Deletions cut 2 bases from V and 1 base from J, with 8 bases between. The CDR3 DNA reads TGCGCCAGCAGCCAACGGGAGATCCAAGAGACCCAGTACTTC. Translation gives CASSQREIQETQYF.

V and J are TRBV29-1 and TRBJ2-3, with D possibly matching TRBD1 (6 bases). The CDR3 is 12 amino acids. Germline V gives CDR1 SQVTM, CDR2 ANQGSEA. V lost 6 bases to trimming and J lost 1 base, with 8 bases between them. Here the CDR3 reads CSVRTGTDTQYF. The CDR3 DNA sequence: TGCAGCGTAAGGACAGGCACAGATACGCAGTATTTT.

This clone was counted a few times. The chain couples TRBV24-1 to TRBJ2-2; TRBD1 matches 7 bases. Germline V CDR1 and CDR2: KGHDR, SFDVKD. This CDR3 region has 13 residues. The junction had 4 bases not matched to a gene; V was cut back by 5 bases and J by 8 bases. The CDR3 sequence: CATSAGGLGELFF. As DNA, the CDR3 is TGTGCCACCAGTGCAGGGGGATTGGGGGAGCTGTTTTTT.

In its sample, this clone was seen a few times. The V and J genes are TRBV3-1 (or the pseudogene TRBV3-2) and TRBJ1-2; possible D gene TRBD1, 5 bases. The germline V gene encodes CDR1 LGHDT and CDR2 YNNKEL (reference sequence). This CDR3 comprises 14 residues. Trimming took off 0 bases at V and 2 bases at J, with 7 bases between the two ends. CDR3 bases: TGTGCCAGCAGCCAAGATAAGGGGAACTATGGCTACACCTTC. Amino acids: CASSQDKGNYGYTF.

This clone came up once. The genes are TRBV6-1 and TRBJ1-2; the D gene is possibly TRBD1 (6 bases). Trimming took 5 bases from V and 5 from J, leaving 9 bases between them. Per germline, CDR1 MNHNS and CDR2 SASEGT. The CDR3 runs to 12 residues. The CDR3 DNA reads TGTGCCAGCAGTTTAGGACAGTATGGCTACACCTTC. It yields the protein CASSLGQYGYTF.

Worth noting for this clone: The sample carries other DNA sequences with the same CDR3. V and J are TRBV9 and TRBJ2-2; no definite D call. The CDR3 sequence is 15 residues long. V was cut by 2 bases and J by 0 bases, with 8 bases left in between. The germline V gene encodes CDR1 SGDLS and CDR2 YYNGEE. The CDR3 protein is CASSVSGTNTGELFF. As DNA, the CDR3 is TGTGCCAGCAGCGTCTCTGGCACGAACACCGGGGAGCTGTTTTTT. The full variable domain, with the rest looked up from reference TRBV9 and TRBJ2-2, is DSGVTQTPKHLITATGQRVTLRCSPRSGDLSVYWYQQSLDQGLQFLIQYYNGEERAKGNILERFSAQQFPDLHSELNLSSLELGDSALYFCASSVSGTNTGELFFGEGSRLTVL.

The table lists this clone with a count of one. V gene TRBV24-1 combines with J gene TRBJ2-1, with D maybe TRBD2 (5 bases). Germline-derived CDR1 and CDR2 are KGHDR and SFDVKD. This CDR3 spans 14 amino acids. Between the trimmed V and J ends, which lost 5 bases and 4 bases, there was a span of 11 bases. CDR3 sequence (DNA): TGTGCCACCAGTGGCGGGCTACCTTACAATGAGCAGTTCTTC. Its protein is CATSGGLPYNEQFF.

This clone was seen only a few times. This sequence joins TRBV2 and TRBJ1-2; D is ambiguous. The ends were cut back, 2 bases at V and 8 bases at J, with 9 bases in the middle. In germline, CDR1 is SNHLY, CDR2 FYNNEI. The CDR3 loop spans 12 amino acids. DNA of the CDR3: TGTGCCAGCAGTGAAACGCCGGGAGGCTACACCTTC. Residues: CASSETPGGYTF.

As DNA, the CDR3 is TGCGCCAGCAGCCCCGACAGGGGGAACACCGGGGAGCTGTTTTTT. Amino acid sequence: CASSPDRGNTGELFF. The V gene is TRBV5-1, the J gene TRBJ2-2, with 8 nucleotides matching TRBD1. Germline V gene sequence: CDR1 SGHRS, CDR2 YFSETQ. There are 15 residues in the CDR3. The V and J ends lost 4 bases and 1 base, in that order; junction bases with no gene match: 3.

The gene calls are TRBV5-1 and TRBJ2-3, with a weak D call TRBD2 (6 bases). The V gene's germline CDR1 is SGHRS and CDR2 YFSETQ. The CDR3 is 13 amino acids. V lost 4 bases and J lost 2, with 8 bases in between. The CDR3 loop is CASSPGVTDTQYF. CDR3 coding DNA: TGCGCCAGCAGCCCGGGAGTCACAGATACGCAGTATTTT. The full variable domain, with the rest looked up from reference TRBV5-1 and TRBJ2-3, is KAGVTQTPRYLIKTRGQQVTLSCSPISGHRSVSWYQQTPGQGLQFLFEYFSETQRNKGNFPGRFSGRQFSNSRSEMNVSTLELGDSALYLCASSPGVTDTQYFGPGTRLTVL.

The chain employs TRBV5-4 and TRBJ1-2; 7 nucleotides agree with TRBD1. Germline V gene lookup returns CDR1 SGHNT and CDR2 YYREEE (reference sequence). Germline trimming cut 3 bases from V and 5 bases from J; bases unmatched to any gene: 10. The CDR3 is 15 residues long. The CDR3 loop reads CASSSLLGGAYGYTF. The CDR3 bases are TGTGCCAGCAGCTCCCTGTTAGGGGGCGCGTATGGCTACACCTTC.

V and J are TRBV7-8 and TRBJ2-1; no firm D call. CDR3 size: 14 residues. CDR1 and CDR2 from the germline V gene are SGHVS and FQNEAQ. Trimming took 5 bases from V and 0 from J, leaving 8 bases between them. The CDR3 loop reads CASSPVSSYNEQFF. The CDR3 nucleotides read TGTGCCAGCAGCCCTGTGAGCTCCTACAATGAGCAGTTCTTC.

This rearrangement joins TRBV7-3 to TRBJ1-1, with TRBD1 as a possible D gene (5 bases). The V end lost 5 bases, the J end lost 5 bases, and 12 bases lay between the germline ends. From germline, CDR1 is SGHTA and CDR2 FQGTGA. The length of the CDR3 is 13 residues. The CDR3 is CASSTSGGTEAFF. Written as DNA, the CDR3 is TGTGCCAGCAGCACCAGTGGGGGGACTGAAGCTTTCTTT.

This chain links TRBV11-3 with TRBJ1-1, with D possibly being TRBD1 (6 bases). Germline V gives CDR1 SGHNT, CDR2 YENEEA. Trimming removed 6 bases at V and 5 bases at J, with 16 bases between. CDR3 length: 14 residues. The CDR3 DNA sequence: TGTGCCAGCAGGCTGGGGGGGCTGGGGACTGAAGCTTTCTTT. Translated: CASRLGGLGTEAFF.

The chain carries TRBV30 and TRBJ1-2; TRBD1 agrees at 9 bases. The trim removed 6 bases at V and 7 bases at J, leaving 9 bases unmatched. Germline CDR1 and CDR2: GTSNPN and SVGIG (reference sequence). The CDR3 sequence is 13 residues long. The CDR3 sequence is CACFTGGVGGYTF. In DNA, the CDR3 is TGTGCCTGCTTCACAGGGGGCGTAGGTGGCTACACCTTC.

This clone turned up a few times. The rearrangement uses TRBV7-3 and TRBJ2-1; D is possibly TRBD2 (6 bases). Trimming took off 1 base at V and 10 bases at J, with 11 bases between the two ends. The CDR3 is made up of 13 amino acids. Germline V gene lookup returns CDR1 SGHTA and CDR2 FQGTGA. This chain's CDR3 is CASSLRGDREQFF. The CDR3 DNA is TGTGCCAGCAGCTTAAGGGGGGATAGGGAGCAGTTCTTC. Combining the CDR3 with reference TRBV7-3 and TRBJ2-1 gives the whole variable domain GAGVSQTPSNKVTEKGKYVELRCDPISGHTALYWYRQSLGQGPEFLIYFQGTGAADDSGLPNDRFFAVRPEGSVSTLKIQRTERGDSAVYLCASSLRGDREQFFGPGTRLTVL.

The chain combines TRBV10-3 with TRBJ1-1, with D possibly being TRBD1 (6 bases). Deletions cut 9 bases from V and 1 base from J, with 12 bases between. Germline V lookup: CDR1 ENHRY, CDR2 SYGVKD. This CDR3 contains 13 residues. CDR3 sequence (DNA): TGTGCCATAAACAGGGCGACGAACACTGAAGCTTTCTTT. As protein: CAINRATNTEAFF.

Note on this clone: This CDR3 is also generated by other DNA sequences in the sample. The J gene is TRBJ1-4, the V gene TRBV5-1, with 7 positions matching TRBD1. This CDR3 region has 15 residues. J was trimmed by 4 bases and V by 3 bases; bases with no gene match: 6. CDR1 and CDR2 from the germline V gene are SGHRS and YFSETQ. DNA of the CDR3: TGCGCCAGCAGCTCCGGACAGGCCGTTAATGAAAAACTGTTTTTT. It translates to CASSSGQAVNEKLFF.

The CDR3 reads CATSDPRRSTDTQYF. Here the CDR3 DNA reads TGTGCCACCAGTGATCCACGCCGGAGCACAGATACGCAGTATTTT. V and J are TRBV24-1 and TRBJ2-3; no reliable D call. The CDR3 sequence is 15 residues long. Trimming pared 3 bases from V and 0 bases from J, leaving 9 bases between. Germline V gene lookup returns CDR1 KGHDR and CDR2 SFDVKD.

In this sample, this clone turned up a few times. The chain uses TRBV6-5 and TRBJ2-7, with D perhaps matching TRBD2 (6 bases). Trimming took 2 bases from V and 2 from J, leaving 13 bases between them. The germline gives CDR1 MNHEY, CDR2 SVGAGI. The CDR3 totals 15 residues. The CDR3 protein is CASSYGVGGAYEQYF. CDR3 coding DNA: TGTGCCAGCAGTTACGGGGTAGGAGGGGCCTACGAGCAGTACTTC.

The chain has TRBV5-8 and TRBJ1-2, with 8 bases fitting TRBD1. V was pared by 4 bases and J by 7 bases, with 9 bases of the junction left unmatched. This CDR3 spans 14 amino acids. CDR1 SGHTS and CDR2 YDEGEE come from the germline V gene. The DNA of the CDR3 is TGTGCCAGCAGCCCGGACAGGGTCTTTCTTGGCTACACCTTC. Its translation: CASSPDRVFLGYTF.

The rearrangement uses TRBV11-3 and TRBJ1-3, with 7 positions matching TRBD1. The length of the CDR3 is 17 residues. The V and J ends lost 8 bases and 0 bases, in that order; junction bases with no gene match: 13. CDR1 is SGHNT, CDR2 YENEEA, per germline. DNA of the CDR3: TGTGCCAGCGAAGACAGGGCTCTACTCTACTCTGGAAACACCATATATTTT. As protein: CASEDRALLYSGNTIYF.

This clone showed up just a few times. This sequence joins TRBV28 and TRBJ2-7, with TRBD1 matching over 7 bases. The germline gives CDR1 MDHEN, CDR2 SYDVKM. The CDR3 is made up of 16 amino acids. V lost 2 bases, J lost 2 bases, and 9 bases stayed unmatched. The CDR3 sequence is CASSLHLTGLTYEQYF. CDR3 nucleotide sequence: TGTGCCAGCAGTTTACATTTGACAGGGCTTACCTACGAGCAGTACTTC.

This clone was counted only a few times. The CDR3 DNA is TGTGCCAGCAGTCAACAGACAGGGGAAGGCTACACCTTC. Protein product: CASSQQTGEGYTF. The chain couples TRBV12-3 or TRBV12-4 to TRBJ1-2; TRBD1 agrees at 8 bases. J lost 8 bases, V lost 5 bases, and 7 bases had no gene match. There are 13 residues in the CDR3.

This clone came up once. The rearrangement links TRBV11-2 to TRBJ1-2; D is unclear. Germline V CDR1 and CDR2: SGHAT, FQNNGV. CDR3 length: 12 residues. V shed 3 bases and J shed 4 bases, with 6 bases lying between them. Here the CDR3 DNA reads TGTGCCAGCAGCTTCGGGATCTATGGCTACACCTTC. It yields the protein CASSFGIYGYTF.

The V call is TRBV5-4, the J call TRBJ2-1, with 7 nucleotides matching TRBD2. The CDR3 contains 12 residues. CDR1 and CDR2 (germline): SGHNT, YYREEE (reference sequence). J gave up 10 bases and V 4 bases, and 5 bases lay outside the gene matches. As DNA, the CDR3 is TGTGCCAGCAGCCCACTTAGCGGGGAGCAGTTCTTC. It encodes CASSPLSGEQFF.

The rearrangement joins TRBV10-3 to TRBJ1-5, with D tentatively TRBD1 (5 bases). CDR1 and CDR2 (germline): ENHRY, SYGVKD. Trimming took off 0 bases at V and 1 base at J, with 16 bases between the two ends. This CDR3 contains 18 residues. CDR3 coding DNA: TGTGCCATCAGTGAGTCCCGACTTTCAGGGTCCAGCAATCAGCCCCAGCATTTT. The encoded protein is CAISESRLSGSSNQPQHF.